What follows are 25 T cell receptor beta chains derived from one specimen sequenced in a study of cytomegalovirus exposure and HLA in healthy donors. With 60 Vbeta and 13 Jbeta primers, the PCR was carried out. The table came from immunoSEQ multiplex PCR; TCRdb's copy has only in-frame clones and leaves some out. The data contain some 140,000 clones, roughly 80% of them singletons. Sequencing input: PBMCs. These TCRs come from a woman aged 40 to 50 in good health and CMV-seronegative.

The rearrangement links TRBV7-9 to TRBJ1-1, with D perhaps TRBD1 (5 bases). The CDR3 extends over 13 amino acids. Germline V CDR1 and CDR2: SEHNR, FQNEAQ (reference sequence). V was trimmed by 1 base and J by 11 bases, leaving 14 bases between them. CDR3: CASSLVAGDEAFF. As DNA, the CDR3 is TGTGCCAGCAGCTTAGTAGCGGGGGACGAGGCTTTCTTT.

The chain joins TRBV7-8 to TRBJ2-3; tentatively, D is TRBD1 (5 bases). The ends were cut back, 1 base at V and 6 bases at J, with 5 bases in the middle. The CDR3 is 12 residues long. The germline gives CDR1 SGHVS, CDR2 FQNEAQ. The CDR3 here is CASSLEGDTQYF. DNA for the CDR3: TGTGCCAGCAGCTTAGAGGGGGATACGCAGTATTTT.

The V and J genes are TRBV11-2 and TRBJ1-4; unclear D gene. The CDR3 runs 13 residues. CDR1 is SGHAT, CDR2 FQNNGV, per germline. V was shortened by 6 bases and J by 5 bases, with 10 bases between the two germline ends. In nucleotides, the CDR3 is TGTGCCAGCAGAAACTCCGGGAATGAAAAACTGTTTTTT. Translated, it gives CASRNSGNEKLFF.

The rearrangement links TRBV7-9 to TRBJ1-2, with TRBD1 identical over 8 bases. V trimming: 5 bases; J trimming: 4 bases; junction bases outside the gene matches: 6. The CDR3 extends over 14 amino acids. Per germline, CDR1 SEHNR and CDR2 FQNEAQ (reference sequence). This chain's CDR3 is CASSLPDRAYGYTF. The CDR3 DNA is TGTGCCAGCAGCCTCCCGGACAGGGCCTATGGCTACACCTTC.

V and J are TRBV29-1 and TRBJ2-7; TRBD1 matches at 9 bases. The V segment lost 4 bases and the J segment 6 bases; nucleotides outside the gene matches: 13. The CDR3 is 15 amino acids. Germline CDR1 and CDR2: SQVTM and ANQGSEA. CDR3 in DNA: TGCAGCGTTGTGGGACAGGGAGGGTTGGCCCCCGAGCAGTACTTC. Protein sequence: CSVVGQGGLAPEQYF.

Only a few counts were recorded for this clone. This chain uses TRBV10-1 with TRBJ2-3; D ambiguous. Germline CDR1 and CDR2: WNHNN and SYGVQD (reference sequence). V dropped 6 bases and J dropped 3 bases, with 10 bases sitting between them. This CDR3 spans 13 amino acids. CDR3 loop: CASSSPSTDTQYF. In nucleotides, the CDR3 is TGCGCCAGCAGCTCTCCGAGTACAGATACGCAGTATTTT.

V usage is TRBV6-5 and J usage is TRBJ1-2, with D perhaps matching TRBD1 (6 bases). V lost 6 bases and J lost 4, with 15 bases in between. The CDR3 covers 14 residues. The germline CDR1 and CDR2 sequences are MNHEY and SVGAGI. The CDR3: CASRSDRSPYGYTF. The CDR3 nucleotides read TGTGCCAGCAGGTCAGACAGGTCCCCCTATGGCTACACCTTC.

The V and J genes are TRBV7-6 and TRBJ1-6; 10 bases are shared with TRBD1. CDR1 SGHVS and CDR2 FNYEAQ come from the germline V gene. With 5 bases clipped from V and 9 bases from J, the junction kept 4 bases outside the gene matches. CDR3 length: 14 residues. Here the CDR3 DNA reads TGTGCCAGCAGCCCCGGGACAGGGGTTTCACCCCTCCACTTT. As protein: CASSPGTGVSPLHF.

The V and J genes are TRBV6-5 and TRBJ1-1; D gene uncertain. The germline V gene has CDR1 MNHEY and CDR2 SVGAGI. The V end lost 10 bases, the J end lost 3 bases, and 18 bases lay between the germline ends. The CDR3 covers 14 residues. CDR3 DNA sequence: TGTGCCACCAACGTCCATGGAGGGTACACTGAAGCTTTCTTT. Amino acids: CATNVHGGYTEAFF.

To note about this clone: At one of its ends the junction is not consistent with the germline gene, which may arise from a read error. The chain links TRBV9 to TRBJ2-7, with a weak D call TRBD1 (6 bases). The CDR3 is 14 residues long. The germline V gene has CDR1 SGDLS and CDR2 YYNGEE. The CDR3 sequence is CAGSTRTDSYEQYF. Written as DNA, the CDR3 is TGTGCCGGCAGCACAAGGACAGACTCCTACGAGCAGTACTTC.

This sequence joins TRBV29-1 and TRBJ2-3, with D possibly matching TRBD2 (6 bases). The length of the CDR3 is 19 residues. V lost 3 bases to trimming and J lost 2 bases, with 27 bases between them. Germline CDR1 reads SQVTM; CDR2 reads ANQGSEA. The CDR3 is CSVDQGPLVGTPTTDTQYF. CDR3 sequence (DNA): TGCAGCGTTGATCAGGGTCCCCTCGTGGGGACTCCAACCACAGATACGCAGTATTTT.

The gene calls are TRBV7-9 and TRBJ1-1; D might be TRBD1 (6 bases). With 3 bases removed from V and 0 bases from J, the gap between germline ends came to 11 bases. This CDR3 has 15 amino acids. Germline V CDR1 and CDR2: SEHNR, FQNEAQ (reference sequence). CDR3 in DNA: TGTGCCAGCAGCTTGGGGGGGGCCTTGAACACTGAAGCTTTCTTT. Encoded protein: CASSLGGALNTEAFF.

The chain joins TRBV28 to TRBJ2-1; 7 bases are shared with TRBD2. The CDR3 spans 14 residues. The germline V gene encodes CDR1 MDHEN and CDR2 SYDVKM. V shed 6 bases, J shed 7 bases, and the junction held 9 bases outside the gene matches. CDR3 residues: CASRPGRGRNEQFF. CDR3 DNA sequence: TGTGCCAGCAGGCCGGGGAGGGGTAGAAATGAGCAGTTCTTC.

V usage is TRBV5-8 and J usage is TRBJ1-2; 8 bases map to TRBD1. CDR1 is SGHTS and CDR2 is YDEGEE in the germline V gene. CDR3 size: 16 residues. Losses at the gene ends were 1 base for V and 5 bases for J; bases not matched to a gene: 10. The CDR3 coding sequence is TGTGCCAGCAGCTTGCGTGAAGGACAGGGCCCTTATGGCTACACCTTC. It yields the protein CASSLREGQGPYGYTF.

The J gene is TRBJ1-4, the V gene TRBV5-1, with D maybe TRBD1 (5 bases). This CDR3 comprises 15 residues. The V gene's germline CDR1 is SGHRS and CDR2 YFSETQ. V lost 3 bases to trimming and J lost 7 bases, with 16 bases between them. The CDR3 DNA sequence: TGCGCCAGCAGCTACAACAGGCCCTTTAGTGAAAAACTGTTTTTT. It encodes CASSYNRPFSEKLFF.

The gene calls are TRBV7-9 and TRBJ2-7, with 8 bases lining up with TRBD1. With 5 bases clipped from V and 7 bases from J, the junction kept 10 bases outside the gene matches. Germline V gene sequence: CDR1 SEHNR, CDR2 FQNEAQ (reference sequence). The CDR3 runs to 14 residues. In DNA, the CDR3 is TGTGCCAGCAGCGCACGACAGGGGTTGAGGGAGCAGTACTTC. Encoded protein: CASSARQGLREQYF.

The J gene is TRBJ2-7, the V gene TRBV6-5, with D uncertain. Trimming removed 4 bases from V and 2 bases from J, with 9 bases in between. The V gene's germline CDR1 is MNHEY and CDR2 SVGAGI. The CDR3 loop spans 13 amino acids. This CDR3 reads CASSSLVPYEQYF. The CDR3 region has the DNA TGTGCCAGCAGTTCCCTAGTTCCCTACGAGCAGTACTTC.

The rearrangement joins TRBV19 to TRBJ1-2; 8 nucleotides line up with TRBD1. The V segment lost 4 bases and the J segment 4 bases; nucleotides outside the gene matches: 5. The CDR3 runs to 14 residues. The germline CDR1 and CDR2 sequences are LNHDA and SQIVND (reference sequence). CDR3 in amino acids: CASSTTGVAYGYTF. Written as DNA, the CDR3 is TGTGCCAGTAGTACGACAGGGGTTGCCTATGGCTACACCTTC.

This clone was counted between two and nine times. V usage is TRBV13 and J usage is TRBJ1-4, with no clear D. The CDR3 covers 12 residues. CDR1 and CDR2 (germline): PRHDT, FYEKMQ (reference sequence). The CDR3 region is CATQLGNEKLFF. CDR3 in DNA: TGTGCTACGCAGCTCGGGAATGAAAAACTGTTTTTT.

This clone occurred a few times. The genes are TRBV5-4 and TRBJ2-7, with a weak D call TRBD2 (6 bases). Per germline, CDR1 SGHNT and CDR2 YYREEE (reference sequence). There are 14 residues in the CDR3. V lost 1 base and J lost 7, with 15 bases in between. The CDR3 nucleotides read TGTGCCAGCAGCTTGCTCGGGAGTCTCGGAGAGCAGTACTTC. Its translation: CASSLLGSLGEQYF.

The CDR3 is CASSFSGSSDTQYF. CDR3 bases: TGTGCCAGCAGTTTCAGCGGGAGCTCAGATACGCAGTATTTT. This rearrangement joins TRBV7-6 to TRBJ2-3; 8 bases are shared with TRBD2. This CDR3 contains 14 residues. V lost 6 bases, J lost 4 bases, and 6 bases stayed unmatched. Looked up from germline, CDR1 is SGHVS and CDR2 is FNYEAQ. Filled out from reference TRBV7-6 and TRBJ2-3, the complete variable domain reads GAGVSQSPRYKVTKRGQDVALRCDPISGHVSLYWYRQALGQGPEFLTYFNYEAQQDKSGLPNDRFSAERPEGSISTLTIQRTEQRDSAMYRCASSFSGSSDTQYFGPGTRLTVL.

This clone was found a few times. In nucleotides, the CDR3 is TGCGCCAGCAGCCAAGGAGCAGGTGAGCAGTTCTTC. Its translation is CASSQGAGEQFF. The rearrangement uses TRBV4-1 and TRBJ2-1, with D unclear. Trimming cost V 1 base and J 9 bases, with 7 bases left between them. Germline V gene lookup returns CDR1 MGHRA and CDR2 YSYEKL. This CDR3 is built from 12 residues.

Remarks on this clone: An end of the junction differs from the germline gene, which may be a read error. The rearrangement links TRBV7-7 to TRBJ2-2; the D is unclear. Germline assignment: CDR1 SSHAT and CDR2 FNYEAQ (reference sequence). CDR3 length equals 15 residues. The CDR3 sequence is CASSALETNTGELFF. As DNA, the CDR3 is TGTGCTAGCAGCGCTCTAGAAACGAACACCGGGGAGCTGTTTTTT.

The V gene is TRBV5-1, the J gene TRBJ2-5; perhaps TRBD1 as D (5 bases). The end of the DNA is better explained by TRBJ2-7, so the J call may be wrong. CDR1 and CDR2 (germline): SGHRS, YFSETQ. The CDR3 is 14 amino acids. The CDR3 region is CASSLTTGVYEQYF. The CDR3 DNA is TGCGCCAGCAGCTTGACAACAGGAGTCTACGAGCAGTACTTC.

The chain recombines TRBV11-3 with TRBJ1-1, with 9 bases lining up with TRBD1. The CDR3 loop spans 14 amino acids. Germline CDR1 reads SGHNT; CDR2 reads YENEEA. V was clipped by 5 bases and J by 1 base; unmatched bases: 2. In DNA form, the CDR3 reads TGTGCCAGCAGCCCGACAGGGGGGAACACTGAAGCTTTCTTT. Protein product: CASSPTGGNTEAFF.